This entry concerns a single TCR beta chain. Antigen specificity is unknown. The CDR3 runs to 14 residues. The germline V gene encodes CDR1 KGHSH and CDR2 LQKENI. Trimming removed 0 bases from V and 6 bases from J, with 11 bases in between. This entry comes from a study of cytomegalovirus exposure and HLA in healthy donors. In the PCR, 60 Vbeta and 13 Jbeta primers were used. The repertoire was sequenced with immunoSEQ multiplex PCR; TCRdb's copy has only in-frame clones and lacks some. The sample shows roughly 150,000 clones, approximately 78% of them seen only once. Broader study findings: Cytomegalovirus status was reportedly diagnosed by the classifier with high sensitivity and specificity. Indistinguishable V segments such as TRBV6-2 and TRBV6-3 were excluded. Some TCR beta chains (roughly 160 of them) were listed as cytomegalovirus-associated. Most of the TCR beta V segments (in an earlier analysis) were productive either about 87% or about 30% of the time.

The origin of this receptor is a male donor in good health and CMV-seronegative. This sequence joins TRBV18 and TRBJ1-2; D gene ambiguous. Input material: PBMCs. CDR3 region: CASSPPNPGDGYTF. CDR3 sequence (DNA): TGTGCCAGCTCACCACCGAATCCCGGGGATGGCTACACCTTC.